This paragraph covers one T cell receptor (beta chain) sequence. This likely comes from a read error, as the CDR3 has no conserved phenylalanine or tryptophan at its end. It is unclear where the CDR3 begins or ends on the DNA, so no DNA is shown, and the CDR3 is as TCRdb lists it. These data originate in a study of shared clonotypes between healthy human individuals. Sequenced by immunoSEQ multiplex PCR; TCRdb stores in-frame clones only, minus some. Of some 510,000 clones detected, approximately 85% appear once; the ten largest clones hold 10% to 15%. CDR1 is SGHAT and CDR2 is FQNNGV in the germline V gene. The length of the CDR3 is 11 amino acids, counting both ends.

The sequence came from a woman in her forties in good health. Some clones in this sample may be carry-over from other donors' samples. The sample consisted of PBMCs. J is TRBJ2-7 and V is TRBV11-2; TRBD1 was called by the table and not checked on the DNA. CDR3 loop: CASSLGGKGSL.